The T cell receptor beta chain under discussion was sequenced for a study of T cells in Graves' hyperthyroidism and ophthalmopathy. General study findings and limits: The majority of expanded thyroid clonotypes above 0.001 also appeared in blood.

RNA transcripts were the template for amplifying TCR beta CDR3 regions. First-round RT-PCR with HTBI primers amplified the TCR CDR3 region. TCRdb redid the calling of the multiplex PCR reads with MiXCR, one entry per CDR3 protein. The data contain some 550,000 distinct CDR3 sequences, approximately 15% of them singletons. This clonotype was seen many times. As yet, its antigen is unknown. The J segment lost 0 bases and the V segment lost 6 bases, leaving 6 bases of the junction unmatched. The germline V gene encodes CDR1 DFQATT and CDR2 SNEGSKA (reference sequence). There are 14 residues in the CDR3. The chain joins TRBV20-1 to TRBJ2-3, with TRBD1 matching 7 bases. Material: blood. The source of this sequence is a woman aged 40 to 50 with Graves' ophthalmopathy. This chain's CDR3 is CSAEGAYSTDTQYF. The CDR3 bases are TGCAGTGCCGAGGGGGCCTACAGCACAGATACGCAGTATTTT.